The table lists the clone carrying this TCR beta chain with many counts. Its antigen is unknown. RNA served as the template for amplifying TCR beta CDR3 regions. The workflow started with a first-round RT-PCR run with HTBI primers and then moved on to a second-round multiplex PCR. TCRdb re-derived calls from the multiplex PCR reads in MiXCR, one entry per CDR3 protein. The sample shows a few hundred thousand distinct CDR3 sequences, approximately 15% of them seen only once. The CDR3 is 14 residues long. CDR1 and CDR2 (germline): MNHNS, SASEGT. V trimming: 5 bases; J trimming: 4 bases; junction bases outside the gene matches: 4. The sample is drawn from a study of Graves' ophthalmopathy and Graves' hyperthyroidism. Study-level results: A majority of expanded thyroid clonotypes exceeding 0.001 frequency were likewise present in blood.

No progression to ophthalmopathy over 18 months defined stable hyperthyroidism. Clinical symptoms and serum thyroxine were used for diagnosis; TRAb, thyroid ultrasound and orbital computed tomography were also relied on. The sample consisted of peripheral blood. The J gene is TRBJ2-5, the V gene TRBV6-1; 10 nucleotides match TRBD1. This TCR came from a woman aged 18-29 years with stable Graves' hyperthyroidism. CDR3 bases: TGTGCCAGCAGTCTAAGGACAGGGGGAGAGACCCAGTACTTC. Translated, it gives CASSLRTGGETQYF.